This T cell receptor (beta chain) stems from a study of shared clonotypes between healthy human individuals. Study-level points and caveats: It was the non-shared clonotypes that had lower generation probabilities than clonotypes shared by all four donors.

The naive CD8 fraction comprised CD45RO-negative cells positively selected for CCR7 and excluded terminally differentiated effector memory CD45RA+ cells. On this clone itself: Its antigen is unknown.

Libraries were prepared by immunoSEQ multiplex PCR; TCRdb keeps only in-frame clonotypes and omits some of them. The sample carries around 2,100,000 clones, 85% to 95% recorded once. Trimming took off 2 bases at V and 2 bases at J, with 10 bases between the two ends. This CDR3 is built from 15 residues. CDR1 and CDR2 (germline): MDHEN, SYDVKM. This receptor was obtained from a man between 18 and 29 years old in good health. This chain joins TRBV28 and TRBJ1-5, with D perhaps matching TRBD1 (5 bases). The sample taken for sequencing was naive CD8+ T cells sorted from blood. CDR3: CASSLDGGGNQPQHF. The CDR3 bases are TGTGCCAGCAGTTTAGACGGGGGAGGCAATCAGCCCCAGCATTTT.